The clone carrying this T cell receptor (beta chain) came up many times. The antigen is unknown. Germline CDR1 and CDR2: SNHLY and FYNNEI. V lost 3 bases, J lost 8 bases, and 14 bases stayed unmatched. CDR3 size: 16 residues. The data belong to a study of T cells in Graves' hyperthyroidism and ophthalmopathy. RNA transcripts yielded amplified TCR beta CDR3 regions. HTBI primers were the set used in a first-round RT-PCR of the TCR CDR3. TCRdb analysed the multiplex PCR reads with MiXCR anew, one entry per CDR3 protein. The table has about 700,000 distinct CDR3 sequences, 13% to 15% seen once; the top ten hold about a tenth. Findings and caveats of the study: Researchers found most expanded thyroid clonotypes above 0.001 in blood as well.

The origin of this receptor is a woman aged 18-29 years with Graves' hyperthyroidism. The chain is built from TRBV2 and TRBJ2-3; TRBD1 matches 7 bases. The material sequenced was blood. The CDR3 coding sequence is TGTGCCAGCAGTGAGGCCAGGGGGATTGAACTCTTTACGCAGTATTTT. Its translation is CASSEARGIELFTQYF.